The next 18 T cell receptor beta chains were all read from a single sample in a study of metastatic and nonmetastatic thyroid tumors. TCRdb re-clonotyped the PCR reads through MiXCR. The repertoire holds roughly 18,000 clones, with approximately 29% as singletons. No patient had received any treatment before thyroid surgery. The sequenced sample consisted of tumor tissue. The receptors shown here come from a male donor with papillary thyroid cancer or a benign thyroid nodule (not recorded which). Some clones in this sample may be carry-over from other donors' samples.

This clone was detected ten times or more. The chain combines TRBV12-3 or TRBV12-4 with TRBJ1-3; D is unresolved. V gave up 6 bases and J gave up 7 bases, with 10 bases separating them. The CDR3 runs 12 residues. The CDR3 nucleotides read TGTGCCAGCAGCCCCGGGGTGAACACCATATATTTT. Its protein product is CASSPGVNTIYF.

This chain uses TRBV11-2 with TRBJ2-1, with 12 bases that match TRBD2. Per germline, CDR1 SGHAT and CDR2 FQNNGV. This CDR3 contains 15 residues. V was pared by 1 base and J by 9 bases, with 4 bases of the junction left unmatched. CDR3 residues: CASSLGLAGGFEQFF. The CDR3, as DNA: TGTGCCAGCAGCTTAGGTCTAGCGGGAGGGTTTGAGCAGTTCTTC.

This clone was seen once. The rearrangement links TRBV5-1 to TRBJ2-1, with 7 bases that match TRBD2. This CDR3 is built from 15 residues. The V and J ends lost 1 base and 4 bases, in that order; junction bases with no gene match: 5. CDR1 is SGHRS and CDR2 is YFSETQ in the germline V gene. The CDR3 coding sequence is TGCGCCAGCAGCTTGAGGAGCGGGGTATACAATGAGCAGTTCTTC. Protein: CASSLRSGVYNEQFF.

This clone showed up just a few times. The CDR3 spells CASSLTGFDTEAFF. The DNA of the CDR3 is TGCGCCAGCAGCCTCACAGGGTTTGACACTGAAGCTTTCTTT. The chain carries TRBV5-1 and TRBJ1-1; weak D call: TRBD1 (6 bases). Germline lookup yields CDR1 SGHRS and CDR2 YFSETQ. This CDR3 contains 14 residues. V lost 4 bases, J lost 3 bases, and 13 bases lay in between.

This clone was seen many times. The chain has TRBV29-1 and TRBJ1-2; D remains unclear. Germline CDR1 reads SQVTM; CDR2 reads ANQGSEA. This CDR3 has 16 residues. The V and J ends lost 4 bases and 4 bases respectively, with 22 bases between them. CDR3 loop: CSVVDPKSILGYGYTF. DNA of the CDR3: TGCAGCGTTGTGGACCCCAAGTCCATTTTGGGCTATGGCTACACCTTC.

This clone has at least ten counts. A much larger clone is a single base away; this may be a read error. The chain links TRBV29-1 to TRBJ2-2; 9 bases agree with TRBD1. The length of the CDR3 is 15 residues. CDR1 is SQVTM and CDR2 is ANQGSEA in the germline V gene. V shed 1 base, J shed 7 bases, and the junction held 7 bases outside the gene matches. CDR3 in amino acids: CSVEGGQGGIGELFF. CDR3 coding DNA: TGCAGCGTTGAAGGGGGACAGGGAGGCATCGGGGAGCTGTTTTTT.

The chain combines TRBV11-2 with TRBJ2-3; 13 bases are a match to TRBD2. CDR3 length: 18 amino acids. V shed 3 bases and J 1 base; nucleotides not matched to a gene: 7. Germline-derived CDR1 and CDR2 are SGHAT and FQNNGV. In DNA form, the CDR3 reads TGTGCCAGCAGCTTTGTTGGAGGACTAGCGGGGGGCACAGATACGCAGTATTTT. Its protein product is CASSFVGGLAGGTDTQYF.

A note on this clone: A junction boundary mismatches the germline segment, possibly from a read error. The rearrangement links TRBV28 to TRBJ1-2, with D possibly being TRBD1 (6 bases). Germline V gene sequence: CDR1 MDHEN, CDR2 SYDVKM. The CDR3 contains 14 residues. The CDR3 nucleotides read TGTGCCAGCAGTTCCGGGACACGAGACTATGGCTACTCCTTC. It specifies CASSSGTRDYGYSF.

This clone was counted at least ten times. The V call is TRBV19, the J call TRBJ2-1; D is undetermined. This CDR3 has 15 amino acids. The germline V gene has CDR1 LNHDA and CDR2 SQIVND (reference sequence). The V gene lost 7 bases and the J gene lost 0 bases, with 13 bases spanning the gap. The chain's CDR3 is CASNPTSSSYNEQFF. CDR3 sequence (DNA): TGTGCCAGTAACCCGACCTCCAGCTCCTACAATGAGCAGTTCTTC.

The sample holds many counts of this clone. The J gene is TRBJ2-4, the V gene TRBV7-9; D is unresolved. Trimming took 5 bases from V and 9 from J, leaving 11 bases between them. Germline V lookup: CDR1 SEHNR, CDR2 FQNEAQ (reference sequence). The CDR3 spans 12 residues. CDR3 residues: CASSLTDGIQYF. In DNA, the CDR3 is TGTGCCAGCAGCCTCACGGATGGCATTCAGTACTTC.

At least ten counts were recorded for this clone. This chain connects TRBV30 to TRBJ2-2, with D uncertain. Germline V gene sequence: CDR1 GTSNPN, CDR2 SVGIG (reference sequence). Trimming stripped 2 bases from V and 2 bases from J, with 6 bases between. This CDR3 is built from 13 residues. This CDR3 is CAWSWGNTGELFF. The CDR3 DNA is TGTGCCTGGAGTTGGGGTAACACCGGGGAGCTGTTTTTT. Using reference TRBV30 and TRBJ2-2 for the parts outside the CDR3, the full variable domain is SQTIHQWPATLVQPVGSPLSLECTVEGTSNPNLYWYRQAAGRGLQLLFYSVGIGQISSEVPQNLSASRPQDRQFILSSKKLLLSDSGFYLCAWSWGNTGELFFGEGSRLTVL.

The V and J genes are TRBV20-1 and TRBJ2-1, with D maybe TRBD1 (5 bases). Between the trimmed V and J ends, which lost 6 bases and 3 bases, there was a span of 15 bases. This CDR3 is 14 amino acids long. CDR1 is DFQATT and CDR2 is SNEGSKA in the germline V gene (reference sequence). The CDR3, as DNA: TGCAGTGCCCCAAGGGGTCCCGACTACAATGAGCAGTTCTTC. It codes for CSAPRGPDYNEQFF.

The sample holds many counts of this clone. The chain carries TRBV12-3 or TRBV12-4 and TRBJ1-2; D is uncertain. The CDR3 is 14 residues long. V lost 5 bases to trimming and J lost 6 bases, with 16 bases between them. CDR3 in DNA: TGTGCCAGCAGTCCAACCCCCGACCCCAATGGCTACACCTTC. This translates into CASSPTPDPNGYTF.

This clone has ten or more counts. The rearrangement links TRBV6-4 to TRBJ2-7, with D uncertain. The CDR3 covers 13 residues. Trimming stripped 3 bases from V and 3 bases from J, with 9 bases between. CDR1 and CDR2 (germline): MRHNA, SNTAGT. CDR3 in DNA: TGTGCCAGCAGTGAAGAGCCGGGCTACGAGCAGTACTTC. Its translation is CASSEEPGYEQYF.

The CDR3 reads CASSDPGADEQYF. In nucleotides, the CDR3 is TGTGCCAGCAGTGATCCGGGAGCTGACGAGCAGTACTTC. V and J are TRBV6-1 and TRBJ2-7; weak D call: TRBD2 (6 bases). V lost 3 bases, J lost 5 bases, and 11 bases lay in between. CDR1 and CDR2 from the germline V gene are MNHNS and SASEGT. CDR3 length: 13 residues.

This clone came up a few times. The DNA of the CDR3 is TGTGCCAGCAGCCCCCAGAGTTACTCTGGAAACACCATATATTTT. This sequence encodes CASSPQSYSGNTIYF. V is TRBV2 and J is TRBJ1-3; unclear D gene. This CDR3 spans 15 amino acids. From germline, CDR1 is SNHLY and CDR2 FYNNEI. V was pared by 6 bases and J by 0 bases, with 12 bases between. Drawing the rest from reference TRBV2 and TRBJ1-3, the complete variable domain is EPEVTQTPSHQVTQMGQEVILRCVPISNHLYFYWYRQILGQKVEFLVSFYNNEISEKSEIFDDQFSVERPDGSNFTLKIRSTKLEDSAMYFCASSPQSYSGNTIYFGEGSWLTVV.

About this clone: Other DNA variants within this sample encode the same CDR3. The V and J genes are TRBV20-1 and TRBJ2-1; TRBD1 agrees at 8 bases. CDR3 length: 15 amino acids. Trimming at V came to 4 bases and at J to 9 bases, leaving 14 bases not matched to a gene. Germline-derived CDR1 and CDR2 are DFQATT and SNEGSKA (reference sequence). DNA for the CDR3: TGCAGTGCTACGGACAGGGTTCGGGAGTTCGGTGAGCAGTTCTTC. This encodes CSATDRVREFGEQFF.

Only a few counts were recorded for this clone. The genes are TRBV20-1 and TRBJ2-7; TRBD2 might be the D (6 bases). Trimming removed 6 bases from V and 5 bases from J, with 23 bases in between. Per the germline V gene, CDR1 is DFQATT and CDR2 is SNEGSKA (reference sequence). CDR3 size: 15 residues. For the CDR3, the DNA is TGCAGTGCGCCCGACACCGGAGGGAGGACCCACGAGCAGTACTTC. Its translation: CSAPDTGGRTHEQYF.